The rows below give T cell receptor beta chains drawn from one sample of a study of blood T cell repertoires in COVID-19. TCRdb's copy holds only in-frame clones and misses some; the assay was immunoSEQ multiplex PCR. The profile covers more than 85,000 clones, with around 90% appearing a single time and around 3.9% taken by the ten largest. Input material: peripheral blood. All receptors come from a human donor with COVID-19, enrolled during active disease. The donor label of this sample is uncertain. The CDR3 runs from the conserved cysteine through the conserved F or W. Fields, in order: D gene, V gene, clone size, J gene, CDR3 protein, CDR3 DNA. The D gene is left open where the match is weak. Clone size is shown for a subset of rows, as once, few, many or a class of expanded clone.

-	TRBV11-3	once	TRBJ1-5	CASSSSDGRHIGHNQPQHF	TGTGCCAGCAGCTCATCGGACGGCAGGCACATTGGACACAATCAGCCCCAGCATTTT
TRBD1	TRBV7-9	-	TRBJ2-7	CASSKTGGPSYEQYF	TGTGCCAGCAGCAAGACAGGGGGTCCCTCCTACGAGCAGTACTTC
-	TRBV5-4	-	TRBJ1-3	CASSSEGLTGNTIYF	TGTGCCAGCAGTTCAGAGGGCCTTACTGGAAACACCATATATTTT
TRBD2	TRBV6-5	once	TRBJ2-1	CASRASGRNEQFF	TGTGCCAGCAGGGCTAGCGGGAGAAATGAGCAGTTCTTC
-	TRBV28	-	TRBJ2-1	CASTLGGDQSYNEQFF	TGTGCCAGCACCTTGGGCGGGGATCAGTCCTACAATGAGCAGTTCTTC
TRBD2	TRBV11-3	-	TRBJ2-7	CASSSGLAPSYEQYF	TGTGCCAGCAGCTCGGGACTAGCGCCCTCCTACGAGCAGTACTTC
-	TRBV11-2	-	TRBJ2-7	CASSPFLGDSGYEQYF	TGTGCCAGCAGCCCCTTCTTAGGGGATAGTGGCTACGAGCAGTACTTC
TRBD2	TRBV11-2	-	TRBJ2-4	CASSLDLSSGTNF	TGTGCCAGCAGCTTAGATCTGAGTAGCGGGACTAACTTC
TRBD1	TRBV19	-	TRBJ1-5	CASSKQGNQPQHF	TGTGCCAGTAGTAAACAGGGGAATCAGCCCCAGCATTTT
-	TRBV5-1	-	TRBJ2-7	CASSPGDGRSYEQYF	TGCGCCAGCAGCCCAGGGGACGGGCGCTCCTACGAGCAGTACTTC
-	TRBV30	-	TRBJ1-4	CAWSVRAGRGEKLFF	TGTGCCTGGAGTGTACGGGCAGGGCGTGGGGAAAAACTGTTTTTT
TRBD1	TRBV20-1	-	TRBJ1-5	CSASFGTGSWGANQPQHF	TGCAGTGCTAGTTTCGGGACAGGGTCGTGGGGAGCCAATCAGCCCCAGCATTTT
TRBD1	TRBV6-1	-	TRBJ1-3	CASSEFRRQGRNTIYF	TGTGCCAGCAGTGAATTTAGGAGACAGGGAAGAAACACCATATATTTT
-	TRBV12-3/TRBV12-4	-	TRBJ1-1	CASSLGAGTEAFF	TGTGCCAGCAGTTTAGGGGCCGGTACTGAAGCTTTCTTT
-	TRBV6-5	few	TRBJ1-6	CASTGSYNSPLHF	TGTGCCTCCACCGGCTCCTATAATTCACCCCTCCACTTT
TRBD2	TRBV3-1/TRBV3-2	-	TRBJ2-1	CASSRGLAASNEQFF	TGTGCCAGCAGCCGAGGACTAGCGGCAAGCAATGAGCAGTTCTTC
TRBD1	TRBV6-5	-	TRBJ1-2	CASSYRQGSGYTF	TGTGCCAGCAGTTACCGACAGGGTTCTGGCTACACCTTC
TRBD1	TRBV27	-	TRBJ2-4	CASSLRGRTDIQYF	TGTGCCAGCAGTTTAAGGGGGCGAACGGACATTCAGTACTTC
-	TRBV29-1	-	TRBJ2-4	CSVSQVLAKNIQYF	TGCAGCGTGTCACAGGTTCTAGCCAAAAACATTCAGTACTTC